These T cell receptor beta chains were read from a single sample in a study of T cells in Graves' hyperthyroidism and ophthalmopathy. Each CDR3 protein gets one entry after TCRdb re-called the multiplex PCR reads with MiXCR. The sample includes approximately 690,000 distinct CDR3 sequences, about 14% seen only once; the top ten take around 12%. The source material was blood. The receptors were sampled from a woman aged 45-60 years with Graves' ophthalmopathy. Both conserved end residues are part of each CDR3. The D gene is left open where the match is weak. Clone size is not always given. Where it is, it says once, few, many or a class for expanded clones.

clone_size: few
d_call: -
j_call: TRBJ2-7
v_call: TRBV20-1
cdr3_nt: TGCAGTGCTAGAGATCTACTAGAAGGTTCCTACGAGCAGTACTTC
cdr3_aa: CSARDLLEGSYEQYF

clone_size: many
d_call: TRBD2
j_call: TRBJ2-5
v_call: TRBV5-1
cdr3_nt: TGCGCCAGCAGCTTAAGAGGGAGGGCCCAGGGAGAGACCCAGTACTTC
cdr3_aa: CASSLRGRAQGETQYF

clone_size: many
d_call: TRBD2
j_call: TRBJ2-1
v_call: TRBV5-1
cdr3_nt: TGCGCCAGCAGCGATCTAGCGGGAGGGGGTGAGCAGTTCTTC
cdr3_aa: CASSDLAGGGEQFF

clone_size: many
d_call: -
j_call: TRBJ2-5
v_call: TRBV20-1
cdr3_nt: TGCAGTGCTAGAAGCGATATAACCGGAGGGGCCGGGGAGACCCAGTACTTC
cdr3_aa: CSARSDITGGAGETQYF

clone_size: many
d_call: -
j_call: TRBJ1-1
v_call: TRBV7-3
cdr3_nt: TGTGCCAGCAGCTTAAACGGGGTGAACACTGAAGCTTTCTTT
cdr3_aa: CASSLNGVNTEAFF

clone_size: few
d_call: TRBD2
j_call: TRBJ2-5
v_call: TRBV6-1
cdr3_nt: TGTGCCAGCACCCTGGGACTAGCGAAGGGGGGGCGGGTCCAAGAGACCCAGTACTTC
cdr3_aa: CASTLGLAKGGRVQETQYF

clone_size: few
d_call: -
j_call: TRBJ2-7
v_call: TRBV5-1
cdr3_nt: TGCGCCAGCAGCGACGGGACACCGGGACACTACGAGCAGTACTTC
cdr3_aa: CASSDGTPGHYEQYF

clone_size: many
d_call: -
j_call: TRBJ1-1
v_call: TRBV28
cdr3_nt: TGCGCGGCGGGGACTGAAGCTTTCTTT
cdr3_aa: CAAGTEAFF

clone_size: many
d_call: -
j_call: TRBJ2-1
v_call: TRBV27
cdr3_nt: TGTGCCAGCAGTTTCACCCGGTCCCAGGCCTTCTACAATGAGCAGTTCTTC
cdr3_aa: CASSFTRSQAFYNEQFF

clone_size: many
d_call: -
j_call: TRBJ2-7
v_call: TRBV4-3
cdr3_nt: TGCGCCAGCAGCCAAGACCCGATTGGCGGAGGGGACGAGCAGTACTTC
cdr3_aa: CASSQDPIGGGDEQYF

clone_size: many
d_call: -
j_call: TRBJ2-5
v_call: TRBV2
cdr3_nt: TGTGCCAGCAGTACCCTTGCAGTGAGGGCTCAAGAGACCCAGTACTTC
cdr3_aa: CASSTLAVRAQETQYF

clone_size: many
d_call: -
j_call: TRBJ2-7
v_call: TRBV6-2/TRBV6-3
cdr3_nt: TGTGCCAGCAGTTACGGGCAGGCCGGTTTAGCGCAGTACTTC
cdr3_aa: CASSYGQAGLAQYF

clone_size: few
d_call: -
j_call: TRBJ1-3
v_call: TRBV14
cdr3_nt: TGTGCCAGCAGCCCCACAGGGTTCGGAAACACCATATATTTT
cdr3_aa: CASSPTGFGNTIYF

clone_size: many
d_call: -
j_call: TRBJ2-5
v_call: TRBV28
cdr3_nt: TGTGCCAGCATCCCCGGAGGAGGTCAAGAGACCCAGTACTTC
cdr3_aa: CASIPGGGQETQYF

clone_size: -
d_call: -
j_call: TRBJ2-1
v_call: TRBV29-1
cdr3_nt: TGCAGCGTTGATACTAACAGCTACAATGAGCAGTTCTTC
cdr3_aa: CSVDTNSYNEQFF

clone_size: few
d_call: -
j_call: TRBJ2-5
v_call: TRBV9
cdr3_nt: TGTGCCAGCAGCGTGGGGGGCCGAGAGACCCAGTACTTC
cdr3_aa: CASSVGGRETQYF

clone_size: many
d_call: -
j_call: TRBJ2-1
v_call: TRBV7-9
cdr3_nt: TGTGCCAGCAGCTCCACCGGGACAAAGTGGTGGAGTGAGCAGTTCTTC
cdr3_aa: CASSSTGTKWWSEQFF

clone_size: few
d_call: -
j_call: TRBJ2-6
v_call: TRBV5-1
cdr3_nt: TGCGCCAGCAGCCTAGGGAAGCACTCTGGGGCCAACGTCCTGACTTTC
cdr3_aa: CASSLGKHSGANVLTF

clone_size: -
d_call: TRBD1
j_call: TRBJ1-1
v_call: TRBV19
cdr3_nt: TGTGCCAGTAGTCCGGACAGGGAGACGGCTGAAGCTTTCTTT
cdr3_aa: CASSPDRETAEAFF

clone_size: -
d_call: -
j_call: TRBJ1-2
v_call: TRBV12-5
cdr3_nt: TGTGCTAGTGGTTTGGAGAGGTGGAACTATGGCTACACCTTC
cdr3_aa: CASGLERWNYGYTF

clone_size: -
d_call: -
j_call: TRBJ2-1
v_call: TRBV6-1
cdr3_nt: TGTGCCAGCAGTGGGACTCCGCTCAACAATGAGCAGTTCTTC
cdr3_aa: CASSGTPLNNEQFF

clone_size: many
d_call: -
j_call: TRBJ2-7
v_call: TRBV10-3
cdr3_nt: TGTGCCATCAGCCAAGGCACCGGGAGAAGATACGAGCAGTACTTC
cdr3_aa: CAISQGTGRRYEQYF

clone_size: many
d_call: -
j_call: TRBJ2-5
v_call: TRBV6-1
cdr3_nt: TGTGCCAGCCGAGGAGACATAACTTACCAAGAGACCCAGTACTTC
cdr3_aa: CASRGDITYQETQYF

clone_size: many
d_call: -
j_call: TRBJ2-1
v_call: TRBV2
cdr3_nt: TGTGCCAGCAGTGAAGAAGGTCAGTGGGAGCAGTTCTTC
cdr3_aa: CASSEEGQWEQFF

clone_size: many
d_call: -
j_call: TRBJ1-5
v_call: TRBV20-1
cdr3_nt: TGCAGTGCTAGATTAGGGGACAATCAGCCCCAGCATTTT
cdr3_aa: CSARLGDNQPQHF

clone_size: many
d_call: -
j_call: TRBJ1-5
v_call: TRBV30
cdr3_nt: TGTGCCTGGGCCGCGACGGGCAGGGACGGCAATAGCAATCAGCCCCAGCATTTT
cdr3_aa: CAWAATGRDGNSNQPQHF